These T cell receptor beta chains were read from a single sample in a study of CD8 T cells in ankylosing spondylitis. One entry per CDR3 protein results from TCRdb running MiXCR on the 5' RACE reads. The profile shows about 340,000 distinct CDR3 sequences, about 15% of them singletons. Sequencing input: blood, either unsorted or a sorted T cell fraction (not recorded which). The receptors originated from a male donor with ankylosing spondylitis or in good health (not recorded which). Both conserved end residues are part of each CDR3. D genes are given only for firm matches. The size field is filled for only some rows; it gives once, few, many or a size class.

J	V	D	size	DNA	CDR3
TRBJ2-5	TRBV21-1	-	few	TGTGCCAGCAGCAACGGACAGAAAGAGACCCAGTACTTC	CASSNGQKETQYF
TRBJ1-1	TRBV29-1	-	few	TGCAGCGTCGCCAGGGACCGAGCTTTCTTT	CSVARDRAFF
TRBJ2-1	TRBV20-1	TRBD1	-	TGCAGTGCTAGTCAGGGGGCGGGGGAGCAGTTCTTC	CSASQGAGEQFF
TRBJ2-7	TRBV27	-	many	TGTGCCAGCAGTTCCGGACCTACAGGGTATTTCTCCTACGAGCAGTACTTC	CASSSGPTGYFSYEQYF
TRBJ2-3	TRBV7-2	TRBD1	few	TGTGCCAGCAGCTCGGGACAGGGTGTTGGGGATACGCAGTATTTT	CASSSGQGVGDTQYF
TRBJ2-1	TRBV20-1	TRBD2	few	TGCAGTGCTAGAGTAAAATGGGCTAGCGGGAGCCGTTCCTACAATGAGCAGTTCTTC	CSARVKWASGSRSYNEQFF
TRBJ1-1	TRBV4-2	-	many	TGTGCCAGCAGCCAAGAAAAGGCGCCGAACACTGAAGCTTTCTTT	CASSQEKAPNTEAFF
TRBJ2-1	TRBV12-3/TRBV12-4	TRBD1	few	TGTGCCAGCACTCGACAGGGGGGAGTGGATGAGCAGTTCTTC	CASTRQGGVDEQFF
TRBJ1-4	TRBV4-1	-	many	TGCGCCAGCAGCCAAGAGCGAGGTACTAATGAAAAACTGTTTTTT	CASSQERGTNEKLFF
TRBJ2-2	TRBV27	-	-	TGTGCCAGCAGTCGACCTCCGGGACGTATCGCGAACACCGGGGAGCTGTTTTTT	CASSRPPGRIANTGELFF
TRBJ2-4	TRBV5-6	TRBD1	-	TGTGCCAGCAGCTCGGGAAGGCCCGGGACAGGGGGGAACATTCAGTACTTC	CASSSGRPGTGGNIQYF
TRBJ2-1	TRBV29-1	TRBD2	few	TGCAGCGTTTTGGGCGGGAGGGATAGCAATGAGCAGTTCTTC	CSVLGGRDSNEQFF
TRBJ2-2	TRBV5-1	-	many	TGCGCCAGCAGCTTCTCAGTGACCATCCGTGGCGGGGAGCTGTTTTTT	CASSFSVTIRGGELFF
TRBJ1-3	TRBV5-8	-	many	TGTGCCAGCAGCTTGGCCGGATTAAACTCTGGAAACACCATATATTTT	CASSLAGLNSGNTIYF
TRBJ2-1	TRBV12-3/TRBV12-4	-	-	TGTGCCAGCACTTTTGACACCTACAATGAGCAGTTCTTC	CASTFDTYNEQFF
TRBJ2-3	TRBV9	TRBD2	-	TGTGCCAGCAGCGTGGGGACTAGGGGCCATGATACGCAGTATTTT	CASSVGTRGHDTQYF
TRBJ2-5	TRBV20-1	-	few	TGCAGTGCACCGACTAGGCGGTCGTCCCAAGAGACCCAGTACTTC	CSAPTRRSSQETQYF
TRBJ2-7	TRBV18	-	many	TGTGCCAGCTCCTCTGGAACCTACGAGCAGTACTTC	CASSSGTYEQYF
TRBJ1-1	TRBV12-3/TRBV12-4	-	-	TGTGCCAGCAGTTTAGGACCGAAGACTGAAGCTTTCTTT	CASSLGPKTEAFF
TRBJ2-5	TRBV4-2	-	-	TGTGCCAGCAGCCAAGGGGTCCAGGGTGGGGAGACCCAGTACTTC	CASSQGVQGGETQYF
TRBJ2-5	TRBV6-1	-	-	TGTGCCAGCAGCCGAAGGGAGGCCCGGGAGACCCAGTACTTC	CASSRREARETQYF
TRBJ2-7	TRBV5-6	TRBD2	-	TGTGCCAGCAGCTCGGGACTAGCGGGGATCTACGAGCAGTACTTC	CASSSGLAGIYEQYF
TRBJ2-3	TRBV2	-	few	TGTGCCAGCAGTGAAGCCGACCTCACAGATACGCAGTATTTT	CASSEADLTDTQYF
TRBJ2-7	TRBV11-2	TRBD2	once	TGTGCCAGCAGCTCAACCCTCAACGGGAGGTCCAACGAGCAGTACTTC	CASSSTLNGRSNEQYF
TRBJ2-5	TRBV7-9	-	-	TGTGCCAGCAGCTTAGCAGCGGGGACACAAGAGACCCAGTACTTC	CASSLAAGTQETQYF
TRBJ2-3	TRBV7-9	-	few	TGTGCCAGCAGCTTATGGGCGGAGATGGTAGATACGCAGTATTTT	CASSLWAEMVDTQYF
TRBJ2-2	TRBV6-1	TRBD2	few	TGTGCCAGCAGCCCCCGGGCGGGAGTCCCCGGGGAGCTGTTTTTT	CASSPRAGVPGELFF
TRBJ2-3	TRBV11-1	-	-	TGTGCCAGCAGCGGAAGGAGGGAGTTCTTCACAGATACGCAGTATTTT	CASSGRREFFTDTQYF
TRBJ2-1	TRBV7-2	TRBD2	few	TGTGCCAGCAGCTTAGGAGGTCTAGCGGTTTACAATGAGCAGTTCTTC	CASSLGGLAVYNEQFF
TRBJ2-3	TRBV12-3/TRBV12-4	TRBD2	few	TGTGCCAGCGAAACCGGGACTAGCGGGACTTCGGATACGCAGTATTTT	CASETGTSGTSDTQYF
TRBJ1-4	TRBV3-1	-	few	TGTGCCAGCACCTCGCGGGGGGCCCTTAATGAAAAACTGTTTTTT	CASTSRGALNEKLFF
TRBJ2-5	TRBV11-2	-	few	TGTGCCAGCAGCTTCTTTTGGGGCCTTACCCCAGAGACCCAGTACTTC	CASSFFWGLTPETQYF
TRBJ1-1	TRBV15	-	many	TGTGCCACCAGCAGAGATTCGGGAGGCTCTGAAGCTTTCTTT	CATSRDSGGSEAFF
TRBJ2-7	TRBV5-1	TRBD1	-	TGCGCCAGCAGCACCGGACAGGGAAACTTCCACGAGCAGTACTTC	CASSTGQGNFHEQYF